This entry describes one TCR beta chain. It lacks a known antigen. The sample holds no much larger clone one base away, and base qualities are not on file. The sample originates from a study of cytomegalovirus exposure and HLA in healthy donors (dated by TCRdb to 2016 to 2017). In the study overall: According to an earlier analysis of a few hundred of the donors, about 179 million T cells yielded 120 million or so unique TCR beta sequences and around 300 Gb of sequence data. About 300 gigabases of sequencing data and tens of millions of unique TCR sequences were included in an early release covering roughly 600 HLA-typed donors. The genetic ancestry cluster associated with self-reported Caucasian donors included 81% of the 398 genotyped donors. The aim of the study was to test whether cataloging public T cell receptors could identify signatures of past pathogen exposure. The study used immunosequencing to profile the T cell repertoires of 666 subjects and linked those repertoires to cytomegalovirus serostatus. In addition to the first cohort of approximately 670 subjects, a separate validation cohort of around 110 different subjects was used. To predict cytomegalovirus infection status, the study combined high-throughput TCR immunosequencing, statistical association of individual TCRs with disease status, and machine learning. To study patterns of TCR occurrence, a later analysis re-analyzed previously published TCR beta repertoires from 650 to 750 donors and added high-resolution HLA genotyping. In the later analysis, no new phenotypic data were used to find candidate immune exposures; instead, reliance was placed on TCR beta sequences and their occurrence across donors. An earlier analysis of several hundred of the donors used high-throughput TCR beta sequencing to judge whether each TCR beta V gene segment behaved as functional or pseudogenic. Donor age, sex, ethnicity and CMV serostatus were collected together with the repertoire data. Genome-wide SNP genotypes for about 65% of the roughly 670 donors were used in a later genetic analysis, which treated that subset as a discovery cohort. Every repertoire in the discovery cohort had been generated on one and the same sequencing platform. Both class I and class II loci were covered by HLA typing, at four-digit resolution. The number of donors typed differed by locus, with 629-630 for A, B, C, DRB1 and DQB1, 522 for DQA1, under 610 for DPA1, and under 490 for DPB1. Four to six DR-DQ haplotypes were handled as single units for association and clustering, since linkage in the cohort was strong. On average, around 240,000 unique TCR beta nucleotide sequences were sequenced per donor among 398 genotyped donors of the cohort, with roughly 18% of those sequences being non-productive.

In total, approximately 700 healthy bone marrow donors made up the cohort. Cohort members were all nominally healthy when sampled, although unrecorded immune exposures were likely present. CMV serostatus was recorded as positive for around 300 and negative for about 50% of the roughly 670 cohort members, whereas no CMV serostatus was recorded for the donor in question. A peripheral blood sample was collected from each donor, and TCR beta sequencing was performed on peripheral blood mononuclear cells. Genomic DNA extraction from the blood cell samples was performed with the Qiagen DNeasy Blood Extraction Kit. From the germline V gene, CDR1 is KGHSH and CDR2 is LQKENI. Cut back by 3 bases and 0 bases, the V and J ends lie 12 bases apart. Including cysteine and phenylalanine, the CDR3 has 16 amino acids. Only the CDR3 DNA stays, 48 bases, in frame from base 1. The method behind the library was the immunoSEQ multiplex PCR assay. For the multiplex PCR, a mixture combining 60 forward primers for TCR Vbeta segments and 13 reverse primers for TCR Jbeta segments was used. A multiplex PCR assay on genomic DNA amplified the CDR3 region of rearranged TCR beta genes. On the Illumina HiSeq System, the amplified TCR beta libraries were sequenced as 87-base-pair reads. As for the authors' bioinformatics: A later analysis counted some 80 million unique TCR beta chains across the 700 or so repertoires, and 9.5 million to 11 million of these chains were shared by at least two donors. A nearest-neighbor algorithm error-corrected the raw reads and collapsed the reads into unique sequences, merging closely related sequences to remove PCR and sequencing errors. V, D and J gene segments were assigned by aligning CDR3 sequences to IMGT reference sequences. Each retained sequence needed at least a six-nucleotide match to both a V gene segment and a J gene segment. Rearrangements were classified as productive when the CDR3 lacked stop codons and remained in frame with V and J, and all other rearrangements were classified as non-productive. Following IMGT convention, CDR3 was defined as the stretch from the second conserved V-encoded cysteine up to the conserved J-encoded phenylalanine. The earlier analysis of 450 to 750 of the donors excluded any sequence lacking an unambiguous match to a single V gene segment. An earlier analysis of approximately 590 of the donors called V segments functional above 56.7% productive rearrangements and segregating when the between-donor standard deviation exceeded 5%. A statistical classification framework was built for diagnosing cytomegalovirus status from the catalog of TCR beta chain sequences. V and J gene assignment, in a later analysis, came from comparing TCR nucleotide sequences with IMGT/GENE-DB human TR gene sequences. The TCRdist pipeline was used in a later analysis to assign CDR3 sequences and most-parsimonious VDJ recombination scenarios. In a later analysis, each TCR beta chain was defined by its CDR3 amino acid sequence together with its V-gene family, and reads lacking a unique V-gene family were excluded. To address suspected cross-contamination and a sequencing artifact, a later analysis removed approximately 600 highly shared, low-generation-probability nucleotide sequences. For each public chain, a later analysis derived a clonal expansion index from normalized ranks of inferred template counts within each repertoire. In a later analysis, generation probabilities were computed using a VDJ recombination model fitted to out-of-frame rearrangements, and the results were checked against IGoR. In a later analysis, hypergeometric tests were used to score TCR-TCR, TCR-HLA and TCR-CMV co-occurrence, with a repertoire-size bias correction applied to TCR pairs. A later analysis estimated false discovery rates by permuting HLA or CMV assignments 20 times. A later analysis grouped co-occurring TCRs with DBSCAN, adding TCRdist sequence similarity when clustering within HLA-allele-positive subsets. Co-occurrence clustering excluded repertoires with fewer than 30,000 or more than 120,000 public chains, plus five with anomalous nucleotide sharing. In its TCRdb copy, this immuneACCESS table keeps in-frame sequences only and misses some clones. Where compared with another copy, unresolved V genes explain less than half of these, and the others have no known cause. The D gene and trimming were derived from the DNA, and the V and J assignments and clone size from that table. The sample table shows about 91,000 clones, and under 75% are seen once. The ten largest make up roughly 2.5% of the sample.

The study at large found these results: At a false discovery rate of 0.05, a later analysis linked about 17,000 TCR beta sequences to specific HLA alleles. CMV serostatus was the only immune exposure information available for the cohort. The presence/absence analyses assumed that sequencing depth was roughly uniform across donors, and that assumption may not be true. A cluster of highly shared sequence variants was judged likely to represent a technical artifact of the sequencing pipeline. Most CMV-associated TCR beta chains appeared to be HLA-restricted in a later analysis, and the HLA associations seemed to be driven largely by CMV exposure. Cytomegalovirus status was reported to be diagnosed by the classifier with high specificity and sensitivity in both the original and validation cohorts. Only TCR beta chains were sequenced in this cohort, and the absence of alpha or paired-chain data limited detectable features. A further reported finding was that TCR beta sequences accurately predicted the HLA-A and HLA-B alleles for most subjects in the first cohort. A later genetic analysis reported fewer N-insertions in productive TCRs among donors in an Asian-associated ancestry cluster than the roughly 640-donor mean. A few of the identified cytomegalovirus-associated TCR beta chains were confirmed in vitro to be specific for cytomegalovirus antigens. In a later analysis, several top co-occurrence clusters were reported to appear linked to parvovirus B19, influenza, CMV and Epstein-Barr virus. Because some donors lacked HLA typing at each locus, the association tests relied only on the typed subset. An association between a missense DCLRE1C variant and V-gene and J-gene trimming of TCR beta chains was found in a later genetic analysis and replicated in an independent cohort. In an earlier analysis of around 600 of the donors, most TCR beta V segments were observed in productive rearrangements about 87% or about 30% of the time, broadly matching IMGT annotations. In a later analysis, HLA-associated TCR beta chains showed more clonal expansion and lower generation probabilities than non-associated chains that were equally common. According to the authors, the approach could potentially be generalized to other disease states and immunological phenotypes. The study gave a list of about 150 TCR beta chains associated with cytomegalovirus. Strong co-occurrence of HLA alleles, especially DR and DQ, made assigning TCR associations to individual alleles difficult. A later analysis found that TCR association rates varied across HLA loci, with DRB1 alleles showing the most associated TCRs and HLA-C alleles the fewest. Because the 87-base-pair reads could not distinguish some IMGT-functional V segments, including TRBV6-2 and TRBV6-3, those segments were excluded. Linkage disequilibrium might explain the correlated functional status among segregating V segments, but an unknown experimental factor could not be ruled out. Because counts were too low, around 18 rarely observed V segments, including chromosome 9 orphons, were left out of the earlier analysis of 587 of the donors. Most TCR sequences were seen in very few donors, while some public TCRs were found in many individuals.

The sequence links TRBV18 to TRBJ1-3; the D segment cannot be called with confidence. Sequencing was performed on PBMCs. This receptor was identified in a human donor in good health. Here is the DNA: TGTGCCAGCTCACCGAACATTGAAAGCTCTGGAAACACCATATATTTT. It translates to CASSPNIESSGNTIYF.